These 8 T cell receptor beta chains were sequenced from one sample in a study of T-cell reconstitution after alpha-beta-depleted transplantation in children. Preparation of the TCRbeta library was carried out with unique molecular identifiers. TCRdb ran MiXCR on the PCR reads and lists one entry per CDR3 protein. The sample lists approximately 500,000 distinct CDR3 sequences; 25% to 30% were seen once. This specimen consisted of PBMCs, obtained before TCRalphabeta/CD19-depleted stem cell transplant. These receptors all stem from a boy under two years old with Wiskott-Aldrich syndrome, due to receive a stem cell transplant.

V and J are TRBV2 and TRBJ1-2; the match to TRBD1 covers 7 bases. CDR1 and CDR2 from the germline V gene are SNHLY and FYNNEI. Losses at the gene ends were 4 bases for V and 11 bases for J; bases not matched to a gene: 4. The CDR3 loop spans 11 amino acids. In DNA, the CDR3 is TGTGCCAGCAGTGGGGACAGCCGGTACACCTTC. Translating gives CASSGDSRYTF.

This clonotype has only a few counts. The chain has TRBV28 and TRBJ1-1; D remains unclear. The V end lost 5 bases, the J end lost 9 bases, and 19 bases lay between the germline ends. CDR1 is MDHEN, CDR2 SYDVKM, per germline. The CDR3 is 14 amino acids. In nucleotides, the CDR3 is TGTGCCAGCAGTGAAACCGGGCCGCCGTTAAAAGCTTTCTTT. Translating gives CASSETGPPLKAFF.

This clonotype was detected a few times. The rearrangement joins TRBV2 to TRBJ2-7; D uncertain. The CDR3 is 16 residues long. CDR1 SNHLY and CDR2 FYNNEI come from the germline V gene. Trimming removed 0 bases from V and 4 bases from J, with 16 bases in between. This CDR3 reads CASSEASTIGWYEQYF. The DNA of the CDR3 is TGTGCCAGCAGTGAAGCATCAACAATTGGGTGGTACGAGCAGTACTTC.

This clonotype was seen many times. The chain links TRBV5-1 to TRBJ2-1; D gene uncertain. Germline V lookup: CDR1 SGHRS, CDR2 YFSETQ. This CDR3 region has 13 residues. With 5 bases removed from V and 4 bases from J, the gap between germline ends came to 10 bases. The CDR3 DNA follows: TGCGCCAGCAGTGCGTCGGATTACAATGAGCAGTTCTTC. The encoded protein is CASSASDYNEQFF.

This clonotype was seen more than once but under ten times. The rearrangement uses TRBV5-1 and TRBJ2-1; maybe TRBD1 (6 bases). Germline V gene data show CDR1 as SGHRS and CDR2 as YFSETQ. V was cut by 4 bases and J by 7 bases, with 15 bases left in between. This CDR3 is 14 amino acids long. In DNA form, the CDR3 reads TGCGCCAGCAGCAGCCCGGGACAACGTAATGAGCAGTTCTTC. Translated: CASSSPGQRNEQFF.

The CDR3: CASRRDFNYEQYF. Here the CDR3 DNA reads TGCGCCAGCAGAAGGGACTTTAATTACGAGCAGTACTTC. The chain has TRBV5-1 and TRBJ2-7; TRBD2 is a possible D gene (6 bases). Trimming removed 5 bases at V and 4 bases at J, with 13 bases between. The germline V gene encodes CDR1 SGHRS and CDR2 YFSETQ. The CDR3 sequence is 13 residues long.

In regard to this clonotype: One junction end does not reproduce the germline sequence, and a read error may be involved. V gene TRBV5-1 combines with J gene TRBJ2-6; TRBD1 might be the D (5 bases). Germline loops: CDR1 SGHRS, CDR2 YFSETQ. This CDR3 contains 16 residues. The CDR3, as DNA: TGCGCCAGCAGCTTGGACATTTTCTCTGGGGCCAACGGCCTGACTTTC. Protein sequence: CASSLDIFSGANGLTF.

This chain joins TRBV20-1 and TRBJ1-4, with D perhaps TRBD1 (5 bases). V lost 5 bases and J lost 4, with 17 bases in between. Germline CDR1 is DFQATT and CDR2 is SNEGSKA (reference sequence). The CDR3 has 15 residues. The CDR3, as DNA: TGCAGTGCTCCTCCGCGCGGGGCACGTAATGAAAAACTGTTTTTT. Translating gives CSAPPRGARNEKLFF.